The 32 T cell receptor beta chains presented below share a single source sample, sequenced in a study of blood T cells in healthy people across ages. Sample-barcoded 5' priming and a J-beta primer mix drove a second PCR of about 6 to 11 cycles. TCRdb re-analysed the 5' RACE reads in MiXCR, keeping a single row per CDR3 protein. The sample includes 650,000 to 700,000 distinct CDR3 sequences, around 50% of them seen just once. The specimen was blood. These receptors were taken from a woman aged 80 or over in good health.

This clonotype was observed at least ten times. The chain carries TRBV10-3 and TRBJ2-7; D call uncertain. V shed 10 bases and J shed 0 bases, with 13 bases lying between them. Per germline, CDR1 ENHRY and CDR2 SYGVKD. CDR3 size: 13 residues. CDR3 nucleotides: TGTGCCACACTTACCGGGCCCTCCTACGAGCAGTACTTC. Translation: CATLTGPSYEQYF.

This clonotype was recorded a few times. This may come from a read error, since a much larger clone is one base off. The chain employs TRBV25-1 and TRBJ2-5, with D possibly being TRBD2 (7 bases). This CDR3 is built from 14 residues. Between the trimmed V and J ends, which lost 5 bases and 11 bases, there was a span of 21 bases. Germline-derived CDR1 and CDR2 are MGHDK and SYGVNS. This CDR3 reads CASSTKWGGNEQYF. The CDR3 nucleotides are TGTGCCAGCAGTACCAAGTGGGGGGGCAATGAGCAGTACTTC.

The V gene is TRBV9, the J gene TRBJ2-1, with 9 bases fitting TRBD2. V lost 2 bases to trimming and J lost 6 bases; unmatched junction nucleotides: 6. Per germline, CDR1 SGDLS and CDR2 YYNGEE. The CDR3 spans 15 residues. For the CDR3, the DNA is TGTGCCAGCAGCGTCAGTAGCGGGAGTATCAATGAGCAGTTCTTC. Translation gives CASSVSSGSINEQFF.

Concerning this clonotype: At one end, the junction sequence differs from germline, possibly due to a read error. The J gene is TRBJ2-4, the V gene TRBV6-6, with D perhaps matching TRBD1 or TRBD2 (5 bases each). Germline CDR1 MNHNY, CDR2 SVGAGI (reference sequence). The CDR3 extends over 17 amino acids. CDR3 nucleotides: TGTACCAGCAGTTACTCGCCGAGGGCAGGGACCAAAAACATTCAGTACTTC. Translating it yields CTSSYSPRAGTKNIQYF.

Points on this clonotype: Given a much more abundant clone one base away, this may be a read error. The V call is TRBV24-1, the J call TRBJ2-7; 15 nucleotides agree with TRBD2. Germline lookup yields CDR1 KGHDR and CDR2 SFDVKD. The CDR3 spans 13 residues. CDR3 nucleotide sequence: TGTGCCTCCAGCGGGACTAGCGGGAGGAAGCAGTACTTC. The encoded protein is CASSGTSGRKQYF.

J is TRBJ1-1 and V is TRBV29-1; TRBD1 might be the D (5 bases). CDR1 SQVTM and CDR2 ANQGSEA come from the germline V gene. V was shortened by 8 bases and J by 6 bases, with 19 bases between the two germline ends. The CDR3 is 13 residues long. The CDR3 region has the DNA TGCAGCAACGAGGAGCAGGGTTTATCTGAAGCTTTCTTT. Amino acid sequence: CSNEEQGLSEAFF.

The rearrangement joins TRBV29-1 to TRBJ2-1; possible D gene TRBD2, 6 bases. The V gene lost 4 bases and the J gene lost 6 bases, with 16 bases spanning the gap. CDR3 length: 14 residues. The V gene's germline CDR1 is SQVTM and CDR2 ANQGSEA. CDR3 region: CSVAAGTRGNEQFF. The DNA for the CDR3 is TGCAGCGTTGCCGCCGGGACTCGGGGCAATGAGCAGTTCTTC.

This sequence joins TRBV7-2 and TRBJ2-3; 7 nucleotides match TRBD1. With 3 bases clipped from V and 1 base from J, the junction kept 4 bases outside the gene matches. This CDR3 is built from 15 residues. Germline loops: CDR1 SGHTA, CDR2 FQGNSA. CDR3 protein: CASSFNRGGTDTQYF. In DNA, the CDR3 is TGTGCCAGCAGCTTTAACAGGGGTGGCACAGATACGCAGTATTTT.

J is TRBJ2-3 and V is TRBV6-5; perhaps TRBD2 as D (6 bases). This CDR3 region has 14 residues. Germline V gene sequence: CDR1 MNHEY, CDR2 SVGAGI. Trimming removed 6 bases from V and 1 base from J, with 11 bases in between. CDR3 DNA sequence: TGTGCCAGCAGAGAACGGGAGCGCACAGATACGCAGTATTTT. Translating it yields CASRERERTDTQYF.

V usage is TRBV27 and J usage is TRBJ2-3, with TRBD2 as a possible D gene (5 bases). Germline V gives CDR1 MNHEY, CDR2 SMNVEV (reference sequence). The CDR3 loop spans 13 amino acids. The V and J ends lost 6 bases and 3 bases respectively, with 10 bases between them. The CDR3 sequence is CASRRPGTDTQYF. CDR3 DNA sequence: TGTGCCAGCAGGAGGCCGGGGACAGATACGCAGTATTTT.

This clonotype was seen many times. The genes are TRBV6-6 and TRBJ2-7; D is perhaps TRBD2 (5 bases). Deletions cut 4 bases from V and 1 base from J, with 17 bases between. Germline assignment: CDR1 MNHNY and CDR2 SVGAGI (reference sequence). The CDR3 runs 16 residues. Here the CDR3 DNA reads TGTGCCAGCAGTTCTCGCAGTGGGAGATCTTCCTACGAGCAGTACTTC. The encoded protein is CASSSRSGRSSYEQYF.

The V and J genes are TRBV20-1 and TRBJ2-5, with TRBD2 matching 8 bases. Germline values: CDR1 DFQATT, CDR2 SNEGSKA (reference sequence). With V trimmed by 6 bases and J by 5 bases, 11 bases remained unmatched. The CDR3 is 14 amino acids. The CDR3 coding sequence is TGCAGTGCGCAAGACGGGACTAGTGATGAGACCCAGTACTTC. Encoded protein: CSAQDGTSDETQYF.

This rearrangement joins TRBV20-1 to TRBJ1-4; D not resolved. Trimming removed 8 bases at V and 4 bases at J, with 8 bases between. Germline values: CDR1 DFQATT, CDR2 SNEGSKA (reference sequence). The CDR3 loop spans 11 amino acids. This CDR3 is CSILNNEKLFF. The CDR3 DNA follows: TGCAGTATCTTGAATAATGAAAAACTGTTTTTT.

As concerns this clonotype: A read error may account for a junction end that differs from germline. The chain is built from TRBV2 and TRBJ2-2, with TRBD1 matching 7 bases. CDR1 and CDR2 (germline): SNHLY, FYNNEI. The CDR3 spans 15 residues. This CDR3 reads CASSADRLNTGELFF. CDR3 DNA sequence: TGTGCTAGCAGCGCGGACAGGCTGAACACCGGGGAGCTGTTTTTT.

Many counts were recorded for this clonotype. The chain has TRBV12-3 or TRBV12-4 and TRBJ1-2, with a weak D call TRBD1 (6 bases). The CDR3 loop spans 16 amino acids. V lost 0 bases, J lost 4 bases, and 15 bases lay in between. CDR3 nucleotides: TGTGCCAGCAGTTTAGCCATAGGGCAGGGGCCCTATGGCTACACCTTC. Its translation: CASSLAIGQGPYGYTF.

This chain uses TRBV7-8 with TRBJ2-7, with D perhaps matching TRBD2 (7 bases). V gave up 5 bases and J gave up 0 bases, with 17 bases separating them. This CDR3 comprises 16 residues. CDR1 and CDR2 (germline): SGHVS, FQNEAQ. This CDR3 reads CASSLGGPQSSYEQYF. The CDR3 bases are TGTGCCAGCAGCCTGGGGGGGCCCCAGAGCTCCTACGAGCAGTACTTC.

The rearrangement uses TRBV20-1 and TRBJ1-5, with D possibly TRBD1 on 6 matching bases. The ends were cut back, 2 bases at V and 9 bases at J, with 20 bases in the middle. In germline, CDR1 is DFQATT, CDR2 SNEGSKA (reference sequence). The CDR3 is 15 amino acids. CDR3 sequence (DNA): TGCAGTGCTAGAAGGACAGATATTTCCGGTCTGCCCCAGCATTTT. This gives the protein CSARRTDISGLPQHF.

Comments on this clonotype: The junction departs from the called germline gene at one end, perhaps through a read error. The chain has TRBV4-2 and TRBJ2-1; no firm D call. The CDR3 spans 11 residues. Looked up from germline, CDR1 is LGHNA and CDR2 is YNFKEQ. CDR3: CVSSQTNEQFF. In nucleotides, the CDR3 is TGTGTCAGCAGCCAGACCAATGAGCAGTTCTTC.

The chain carries TRBV12-3 or TRBV12-4 and TRBJ2-5; 7 bases match TRBD2. This CDR3 comprises 12 residues. V lost 3 bases and J lost 13; bases outside the gene matches: 8. As DNA, the CDR3 is TGTGCCAGCAGTTTTTTACGTACGGGAGGGTACTTC. Translation gives CASSFLRTGGYF.

This sequence joins TRBV20-1 and TRBJ2-2; D is ambiguous. V was pared by 5 bases and J by 7 bases, with 11 bases between. The CDR3 covers 12 residues. Germline values: CDR1 DFQATT, CDR2 SNEGSKA (reference sequence). CDR3 sequence (DNA): TGCAGTGCTCCAAGTTCCATCGGGGAGCTGTTTTTT. This encodes CSAPSSIGELFF.

This clonotype was seen ten or more times. The V call is TRBV4-2, the J call TRBJ1-2; no reliable D call. Germline V gives CDR1 LGHNA, CDR2 YNFKEQ. V lost 0 bases, J lost 7 bases, and 15 bases lay in between. The CDR3 has 15 residues. CDR3 residues: CASSQDAVPGFGYTF. The CDR3, as DNA: TGTGCCAGCAGCCAAGATGCCGTTCCTGGGTTTGGCTACACCTTC.

The chain employs TRBV20-1 and TRBJ2-3; maybe TRBD2 (6 bases). The germline gives CDR1 DFQATT, CDR2 SNEGSKA (reference sequence). Trimming removed 7 bases from V and 3 bases from J, with 14 bases in between. CDR3 length: 13 residues. Written as DNA, the CDR3 is TGCAGTGTCGCGGGACCCGAAACAGATACGCAGTATTTT. Protein product: CSVAGPETDTQYF.

This clonotype was detected ten times or more. The chain has TRBV7-2 and TRBJ2-1, with a possible D match to TRBD2 (6 bases). This CDR3 contains 15 residues. Looked up from germline, CDR1 is SGHTA and CDR2 is FQGNSA. With 4 bases removed from V and 0 bases from J, the gap between germline ends came to 10 bases. Here the CDR3 DNA reads TGTGCCAGCAGCTGGGCCGGGAGCTCCTACAATGAGCAGTTCTTC. Protein sequence: CASSWAGSSYNEQFF.

This clonotype was observed at least ten times. The chain employs TRBV27 and TRBJ2-3; 11 nucleotides agree with TRBD2. Trimming cost V 4 bases and J 3 bases; bases outside gene matches: 15. The CDR3 spans 19 residues. The V gene's germline CDR1 is MNHEY and CDR2 SMNVEV (reference sequence). The CDR3 sequence is CASSSISTSGGGRTDTQYF. The CDR3 coding sequence is TGTGCCAGCAGTTCCATAAGCACTAGCGGGGGTGGACGGACAGATACGCAGTATTTT.

About this clonotype itself: A clone one base away is much larger, so this may be a read error. This chain links TRBV3-1 with TRBJ1-2; tentatively, D is TRBD1 (5 bases). Germline loops: CDR1 LGHDT, CDR2 YNNKEL (reference sequence). The CDR3 is 16 residues long. The CDR3 DNA reads TGTGTCAGCAGCCAACTATATGACAGACCCCTCTATGGCTACACCTTC. Protein: CVSSQLYDRPLYGYTF.

CDR3 amino acids: CASSFRVLNTGELFF. In DNA, the CDR3 is TGTGCCAGCAGCTTCAGGGTTCTAAACACCGGGGAGCTGTTTTTT. The chain recombines TRBV7-2 with TRBJ2-2, with D possibly being TRBD1 (5 bases). The ends were cut back, 3 bases at V and 2 bases at J, with 10 bases in the middle. This CDR3 has 15 amino acids. Per the germline V gene, CDR1 is SGHTA and CDR2 is FQGNSA.

On this clonotype: This may be a read error, as it is one base from a much larger clone. The chain uses TRBV27 and TRBJ2-3; D not resolved. Between the trimmed V and J ends, which lost 5 bases and 1 base, there was a span of 10 bases. CDR1 and CDR2 (germline): MNHEY, SMNVEV (reference sequence). The CDR3 runs 14 residues. CDR3 nucleotide sequence: TGTGCCAGCAGTAACCGACGGGGCACAGATACGCAGTATTTT. This codes for CASSNRRGTDTQYF.

Points on this clonotype: A much larger clone differs by one base, so this may be a read error. The rearrangement links TRBV27 to TRBJ2-3; 8 nucleotides align to TRBD2. CDR3 length: 17 amino acids. The V gene end was trimmed by 11 bases and the J gene end by 6 bases; junction bases not matched to a gene: 22. CDR1 and CDR2 (germline): MNHEY, SMNVEV (reference sequence). CDR3 bases: TGTGCCGGTAATCAGTTAGCCTTAGCGGGATCCCCCGATACGCAGTATTTT. Translating it yields CAGNQLALAGSPDTQYF.

The chain links TRBV7-2 to TRBJ2-5; no definite D call. CDR3 length: 12 residues. Trimming took 5 bases from V and 0 from J, leaving 4 bases between them. CDR1 and CDR2 from the germline V gene are SGHTA and FQGNSA. CDR3 sequence (DNA): TGTGCCAGCAGCAAGGACCAAGAGACCCAGTACTTC. It specifies CASSKDQETQYF.

The chain is built from TRBV5-1 and TRBJ1-2; no clear D. The germline V gene encodes CDR1 SGHRS and CDR2 YFSETQ. The CDR3 sequence is 16 residues long. The V and J ends lost 0 bases and 4 bases respectively, with 16 bases between them. DNA of the CDR3: TGCGCCAGCAGCTTGGGTCCCTCCACCGGGAGCTATGGCTACACCTTC. This translates into CASSLGPSTGSYGYTF.

There are a few counts of this clonotype. CDR3 DNA: TGTGCCAGCAGCAAAGGCGGCGGGGACCTTGGCGAAAAACTGTTTTTT. Translating it yields CASSKGGGDLGEKLFF. The chain recombines TRBV21-1 with TRBJ1-4; the table's D call of TRBD1 was not tested on the DNA. TRBV21-1 has pseudogene status. The CDR3 contains 16 residues.

CDR3 nucleotide sequence: TGCGCCAGCAGTGAGTATTTCCGCGGGACAGGCTCCTACAATGAGCAGTACTTC. Its protein is CASSEYFRGTGSYNEQYF. V is TRBV10-2 and J is TRBJ2-1; TRBD1 matches 8 bases. The J call may be incorrect, as the DNA end agrees better with TRBJ2-7. Germline loops: CDR1 WSHSY, CDR2 SAAADI. This CDR3 spans 18 amino acids.